This TCR beta chain was recovered during a study of T cells in Graves' hyperthyroidism and ophthalmopathy. CDR3 length equals 14 residues. With 2 bases removed from V and 8 bases from J, the gap between germline ends came to 13 bases. CDR1 and CDR2 from the germline V gene are SNHLY and FYNNEI. RNA transcripts yielded amplified TCR beta CDR3 regions. The HTBI primer set was used in a first-round RT-PCR of the TCR CDR3. TCRdb passed the multiplex PCR reads through MiXCR, listing each CDR3 protein once. The repertoire holds almost 600,000 distinct CDR3 sequences, about 43% seen once, with 7.5% to 8.5% in the top ten. Aged 18 to 65, the patients had hyperthyroidism that was newly diagnosed and had lasted under 2 months. Pregnant or lactating patients were excluded, as were those with uncontrolled infection or other autoimmune disease. The study based diagnoses on clinical symptoms, serum thyroxine and TRAb, thyroid ultrasound and orbital computed tomography.

About this clonotype: Its antigen remains unknown.

Overall study results and limits: Blood samples included most of the expanded thyroid clonotypes exceeding 0.001.

The sequence was obtained from a woman aged 18-29 years with Graves' hyperthyroidism. The chain couples TRBV2 to TRBJ2-4, with D possibly matching TRBD2 (5 bases). Input material: peripheral blood or thyroid tissue (not recorded which). This CDR3 is CASSESSRRDIQYF. The CDR3 DNA reads as TGTGCCAGCAGTGAATCTAGCAGACGGGACATTCAGTACTTC.